This T cell receptor beta chain is drawn from a study of CD4 T cells in relation to SARS-CoV-2 and coronaviruses. Sequencing was performed with immunoSEQ multiplex PCR; in TCRdb, only in-frame clones are kept and a portion is missing. This sample has over 40,000 clones, with over 70% found just once. Sorted naive or memory CD4+ cells met CEF peptides for over 9 days. This CDR3 is 17 amino acids long. V was shortened by 5 bases and J by 2 bases, with 21 bases between the two germline ends. Germline V gene data show CDR1 as SGHTA and CDR2 as FQGNSA. A remark on this clone: Its antigen is currently unknown.

This chain connects TRBV7-2 to TRBJ2-5; tentative D call: TRBD2 (5 bases). This sequence was found in an adult with COVID-19. The sequencing input was naive CD4+ T cells from PBMCs, cultured in vitro. Subset given: naive CD4+ T cells isolated by negative enrichment. CDR3 region: CASSTRGLAEKQETQYF. DNA for the CDR3: TGTGCCAGCAGCACACGCGGGCTAGCAGAAAAACAAGAGACCCAGTACTTC. The whole variable domain, filled in from reference TRBV7-2 and TRBJ2-5, reads GAGVSQSPSNKVTEKGKDVELRCDPISGHTALYWYRQSLGQGLEFLIYFQGNSAPDKSGLPSDRFSAERTGGSVSTLTIQRTQQEDSAVYLCASSTRGLAEKQETQYFGPGTRLLVL.